Presented here are 2 T cell receptor beta chains from one specimen sequenced in a study of CD8 T cells in ankylosing spondylitis (dated by TCRdb to 2015 to 2018). Overall study outcomes, separate from this receptor: A TCR beta motif of roughly 8 highly homologous amino acid variants appeared characteristic of blood from ankylosing spondylitis patients.

Their cognate antigens are unknown. Receptor libraries were prepared by 5' RACE. This sample was sequenced with an Illumina HiSeq 2500. TCRdb reprocessing: public reads trimmed at Q25 with fastp, clones called with MiXCR, in-frame beta chains kept. Every CDR3 protein is listed once, alongside the most common genes and DNA of its rows. The sample table contains 750,000 to 850,000 distinct CDR3 sequences; only one count was recorded for around 11% of them. The ten largest clonotypes hold around 0.51% of the sample. Sequencing input: blood, either unsorted or a sorted T cell fraction (not recorded which). The receptors here all came from a male donor with ankylosing spondylitis.

The chain is built from TRBV5-1 and TRBJ1-1, with 9 bases aligning to TRBD1. V was pared by 3 bases and J by 6 bases, with 6 bases of the junction left unmatched. Germline loops: CDR1 SGHRS, CDR2 YFSETQ. The CDR3 is 14 amino acids. CDR3 coding DNA: TGCGCCAGCAGCTCGGACAGGGGATCCTCTGAAGCTTTCTTT. Residues: CASSSDRGSSEAFF.

The CDR3 region has the DNA TGCAGTGCGAACCGTGGACTAGCGGGAGGAATCAATGAGCAGTTCTTC. Translated, it gives CSANRGLAGGINEQFF. V gene TRBV20-1 combines with J gene TRBJ2-1; 14 bases are a match to TRBD2. The ends lost 6 bases at V and 6 bases at J; junction bases unmatched: 10. The CDR3 runs to 16 residues. Germline V gene lookup returns CDR1 DFQATT and CDR2 SNEGSKA (reference sequence).